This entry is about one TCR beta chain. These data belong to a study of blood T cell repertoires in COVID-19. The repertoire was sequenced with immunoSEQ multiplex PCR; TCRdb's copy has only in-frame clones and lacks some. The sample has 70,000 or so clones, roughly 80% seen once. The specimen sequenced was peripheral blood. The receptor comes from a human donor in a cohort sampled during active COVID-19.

The CDR3, as DNA: TGTGCCAGCAGCTTAGTAGGGGTCGACAATGAGCAGTTCTTC. Translating gives CASSLVGVDNEQFF. This rearrangement joins TRBV11-3 to TRBJ2-1, with D possibly TRBD1 on 5 matching bases. This CDR3 contains 14 residues. The germline gives CDR1 SGHNT, CDR2 YENEEA. The germline V and J ends were trimmed by 1 base and 5 bases, with 9 bases remaining between them.